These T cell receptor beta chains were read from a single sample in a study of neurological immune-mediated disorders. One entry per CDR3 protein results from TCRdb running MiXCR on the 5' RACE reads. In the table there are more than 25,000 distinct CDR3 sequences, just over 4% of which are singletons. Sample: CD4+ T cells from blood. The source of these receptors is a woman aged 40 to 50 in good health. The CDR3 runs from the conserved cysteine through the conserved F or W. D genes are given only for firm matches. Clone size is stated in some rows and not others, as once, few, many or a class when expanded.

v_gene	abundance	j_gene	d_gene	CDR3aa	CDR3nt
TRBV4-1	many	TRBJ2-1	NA	CASSRTGTSYNEQFF	TGCGCCAGCAGCCGAACCGGGACTTCCTACAATGAGCAGTTCTTC
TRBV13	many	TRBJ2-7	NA	CASSLYGGSLYEQYF	TGTGCCAGCAGCTTATATGGTGGGAGCCTCTACGAGCAGTACTTC
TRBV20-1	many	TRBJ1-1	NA	CSASGAGVEAFF	TGCAGTGCTAGCGGGGCAGGGGTTGAAGCTTTCTTT
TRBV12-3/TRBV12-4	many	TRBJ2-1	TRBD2	CASSLEAGGLNEQFF	TGTGCCAGCAGTTTAGAGGCGGGAGGGTTGAATGAGCAGTTCTTC
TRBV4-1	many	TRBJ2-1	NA	CASSRERRAGQFF	TGCGCCAGCAGCCGAGAGCGCCGGGCAGGACAGTTCTTC
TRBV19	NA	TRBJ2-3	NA	CASRAVGTQYF	TGTGCCAGTCGAGCGGTTGGTACGCAGTATTTT
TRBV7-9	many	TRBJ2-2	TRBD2	CASSTSGVDTGELFF	TGTGCCAGCAGCACTAGCGGGGTCGACACCGGGGAGCTGTTTTTT
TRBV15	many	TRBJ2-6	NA	CATTKWGANVLTF	TGTGCCACTACAAAATGGGGGGCCAACGTCCTGACTTTC
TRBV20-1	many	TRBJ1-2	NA	CSGQGFGDGYTF	TGCAGTGGGCAGGGTTTCGGGGATGGCTACACCTTC
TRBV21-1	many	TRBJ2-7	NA	CASSNGTSGIGGYEQYF	TGTGCCAGCAGTAATGGGACTAGCGGGATTGGGGGCTACGAGCAGTACTTC
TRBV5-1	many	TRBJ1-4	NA	CASSFQGKLANEKLFF	TGCGCCAGCAGCTTCCAGGGGAAATTAGCTAATGAAAAACTGTTTTTT
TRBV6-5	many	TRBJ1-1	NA	CASTSRKNTEAFF	TGTGCCAGCACCTCCAGGAAGAACACTGAAGCTTTCTTT
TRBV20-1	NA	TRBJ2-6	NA	CSANSGEPSGANVLTF	TGCAGTGCTAACTCAGGGGAGCCCTCTGGGGCCAACGTCCTGACTTTC
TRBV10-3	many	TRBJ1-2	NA	CAISETSGVYTF	TGTGCCATCAGTGAGACTTCTGGGGTCTACACCTTC
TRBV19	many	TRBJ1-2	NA	CASSPRERGYGYTF	TGTGCCAGTAGTCCTCGGGAGCGAGGCTATGGCTACACCTTC
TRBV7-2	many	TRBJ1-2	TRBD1	CASSARQGRGGYTF	TGTGCCAGCAGCGCCCGACAGGGAAGGGGTGGCTACACCTTC
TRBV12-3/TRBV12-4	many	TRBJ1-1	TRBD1	CASSGSPWTGIMNTEAFF	TGTGCCAGCAGCGGAAGCCCTTGGACAGGGATAATGAACACTGAAGCTTTCTTT
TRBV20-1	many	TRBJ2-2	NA	CSALFTPSAGARELFF	TGCAGTGCCCTCTTTACTCCCTCTGCGGGGGCCCGGGAGCTGTTTTTT
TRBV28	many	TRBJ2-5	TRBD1	CASRDRGQETQYF	TGTGCCAGCCGGGACAGGGGGCAAGAGACCCAGTACTTC
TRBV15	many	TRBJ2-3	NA	CATKGGESTDTQYF	TGTGCCACAAAGGGCGGGGAGAGCACAGATACGCAGTATTTT
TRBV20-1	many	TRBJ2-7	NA	CSAGGGEQYF	TGCAGTGCAGGAGGCGGCGAGCAGTACTTC
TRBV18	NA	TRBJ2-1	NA	CASSPGGEQFF	TGTGCCAGCTCACCCGGGGGTGAGCAGTTCTTC
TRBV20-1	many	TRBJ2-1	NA	CSARRGNSATYNEQFF	TGCAGTGCTAGGCGGGGCAACTCCGCAACTTACAATGAGCAGTTCTTC
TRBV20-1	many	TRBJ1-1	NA	CSAPAGHKNTEAFF	TGCAGTGCCCCCGCGGGACACAAGAACACTGAAGCTTTCTTT
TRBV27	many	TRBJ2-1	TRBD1	CASSASSTGNAYNEQFF	TGTGCCAGCAGTGCGAGCTCGACAGGGAATGCGTACAATGAGCAGTTCTTC
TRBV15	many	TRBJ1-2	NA	CATSREVSRGYGYTF	TGTGCCACCAGCAGAGAGGTTTCGCGGGGCTATGGCTACACCTTC
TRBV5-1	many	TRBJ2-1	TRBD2	CASSEGTSGHNEQFF	TGCGCCAGCAGCGAAGGGACTAGCGGGCACAATGAGCAGTTCTTC
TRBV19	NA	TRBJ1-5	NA	CASSIARIGALPQPQHF	TGTGCCAGTAGTATAGCTAGGATAGGGGCACTTCCCCAGCCCCAGCATTTT
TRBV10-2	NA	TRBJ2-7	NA	CASSSGASGSFYEQYF	TGCGCCAGCAGTTCAGGGGCTAGCGGATCTTTCTACGAGCAGTACTTC
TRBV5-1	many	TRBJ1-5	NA	CASRALPGLQQPQHF	TGCGCCAGCAGGGCCCTCCCGGGGCTACAGCAGCCCCAGCATTTT
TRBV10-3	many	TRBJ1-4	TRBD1	CAIRGTGLGEKLFF	TGTGCCATCAGGGGGACAGGGTTGGGTGAAAAACTGTTTTTT
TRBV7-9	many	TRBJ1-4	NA	CASQPMATNEKLFF	TGTGCCAGCCAACCGATGGCAACTAATGAAAAACTGTTTTTT
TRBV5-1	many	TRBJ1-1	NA	CASSLTGAVQGGTEAFF	TGCGCCAGCAGCTTGACGGGTGCGGTGCAAGGAGGGACTGAAGCTTTCTTT
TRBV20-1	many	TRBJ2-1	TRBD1	CSATQGADNEQFF	TGCAGTGCTACCCAGGGGGCGGACAATGAGCAGTTCTTC
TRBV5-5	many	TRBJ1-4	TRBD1	CASSRDRGFEEKLFF	TGTGCCAGCAGCCGGGACAGGGGATTTGAAGAAAAACTGTTTTTT
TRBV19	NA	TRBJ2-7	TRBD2	CASSIQRGASYEQYF	TGTGCCAGTAGTATCCAGCGGGGGGCCTCCTACGAGCAGTACTTC
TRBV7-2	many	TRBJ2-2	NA	CASSLVPLQLFF	TGTGCCAGCAGCTTAGTTCCCCTGCAGCTGTTTTTT
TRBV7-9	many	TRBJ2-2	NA	CASSWGDAGTGELFF	TGTGCCAGCAGCTGGGGAGACGCGGGCACCGGGGAGCTGTTTTTT
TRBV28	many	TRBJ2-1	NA	CASRNFEQFF	TGTGCCAGCAGGAATTTTGAGCAGTTCTTC
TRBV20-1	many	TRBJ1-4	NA	CSARGGSNEKLFF	TGCAGTGCTAGGGGAGGGTCGAATGAAAAACTGTTTTTT
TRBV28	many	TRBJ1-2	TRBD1	CASSAGQGTNGYTF	TGTGCCAGCAGTGCTGGACAGGGTACGAATGGCTACACCTTC
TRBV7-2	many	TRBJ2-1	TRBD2	CASSLGAGGINEQFF	TGTGCCAGCAGCTTAGGAGCGGGGGGGATCAATGAGCAGTTCTTC
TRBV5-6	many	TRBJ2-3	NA	CASSLWGSRDTQYF	TGTGCCAGCAGCTTGTGGGGGAGTCGAGATACGCAGTATTTT
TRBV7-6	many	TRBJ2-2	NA	CASSLKRGPANTGELFF	TGTGCCAGCAGCTTAAAGCGCGGACCTGCGAACACCGGGGAGCTGTTTTTT
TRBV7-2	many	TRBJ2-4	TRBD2	CASSLHPGGSSKNIQYF	TGTGCCAGCAGCTTACACCCGGGAGGGAGTTCAAAAAACATTCAGTACTTC
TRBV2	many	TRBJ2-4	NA	CASSFTGPNVQYF	TGTGCCAGCAGTTTCACAGGGCCCAACGTTCAGTACTTC
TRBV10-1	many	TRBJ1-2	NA	CASRERRLRDYGYTF	TGCGCCAGCAGGGAAAGACGGCTGAGAGACTATGGCTACACCTTC
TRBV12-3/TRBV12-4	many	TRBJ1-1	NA	CASSFRQMNTEAFF	TGTGCCAGCAGTTTCCGGCAGATGAACACTGAAGCTTTCTTT
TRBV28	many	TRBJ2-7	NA	CASSDLSREQYF	TGTGCCAGCAGTGACCTTAGTCGAGAGCAGTACTTC
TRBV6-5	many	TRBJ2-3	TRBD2	CASSDRGEGQDTQYF	TGTGCCAGCAGTGACCGGGGGGAGGGCCAAGATACGCAGTATTTT
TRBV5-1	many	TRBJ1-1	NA	CASSSTQGTGTEAFF	TGCGCCAGCAGCTCTACACAGGGTACGGGGACTGAAGCTTTCTTT
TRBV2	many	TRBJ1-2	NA	CASSEGVGGYGYTF	TGTGCCAGCAGTGAAGGGGTGGGAGGCTATGGCTACACCTTC
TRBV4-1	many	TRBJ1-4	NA	CASSQGRSRDEKLFF	TGCGCCAGCAGCCAAGGGCGGTCGAGGGATGAAAAACTGTTTTTT
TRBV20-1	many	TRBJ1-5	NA	CSASWDPREPQHF	TGCAGTGCTAGTTGGGACCCTCGGGAGCCCCAGCATTTT
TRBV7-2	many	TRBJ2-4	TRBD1	CASSSGTGNIQYF	TGTGCCAGCAGCTCCGGGACAGGGAACATTCAGTACTTC
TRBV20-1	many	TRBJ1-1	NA	CSATTKTAMNTEAFF	TGCAGTGCAACTACTAAGACCGCGATGAACACTGAAGCTTTCTTT
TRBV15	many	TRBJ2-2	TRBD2	CATSGGTSEYTGELFF	TGTGCCACCAGCGGAGGGACTAGCGAGTACACCGGGGAGCTGTTTTTT